The T cell receptor beta chain under discussion was sequenced for a study of blood T cell repertoires in COVID-19. The CDR3 covers 14 residues. From germline, CDR1 is KGHDR and CDR2 SFDVKD. Deletions cut 5 bases from V and 5 bases from J, with 12 bases between. Sequenced by immunoSEQ multiplex PCR; TCRdb stores in-frame clones only, minus some. The sample contains almost 100,000 clones, about 89% of which appear only once. This clone was found once. The TCR was taken from a man aged 50-60 years with acute or convalescent COVID-19. The sequenced sample was peripheral blood. This chain links TRBV24-1 with TRBJ2-1; tentatively, D is TRBD1 (5 bases). The CDR3 spells CATSGQGINNEQFF. The CDR3 region has the DNA TGTGCCACCAGTGGGCAGGGTATCAACAATGAGCAGTTCTTC.